This record covers a single T cell receptor beta chain. The sample comes from a study of blood T cell repertoires in COVID-19. Clones were sequenced by immunoSEQ multiplex PCR, and TCRdb holds only the in-frame ones, with some missing. The sample gives around 230,000 clones, about 80% of which show up once; around 16% is in the top ten. Trimming left V 6 bases short and J 0 bases short, with 9 bases between. The CDR3 loop spans 13 amino acids. From germline, CDR1 is SGHAT and CDR2 FQDESV (reference sequence). Study members were between about 18 and 95 years old and lived in 25 or so US regions. Recovered participants had two consecutive negative NP/OP PCR tests, healthcare professional clearance, or symptom resolution.

Material for sequencing was PBMCs or T cells enriched from blood (not recorded which). This chain connects TRBV11-1 to TRBJ2-7; tentative D call: TRBD2 (5 bases). This receptor was obtained from a man aged 40-55 years who had recovered from COVID-19. This chain's CDR3 is CASRGRDSYEQYF. CDR3 nucleotides: TGTGCCAGCAGAGGTCGGGACTCCTACGAGCAGTACTTC.